The 8 T cell receptor beta chains given below trace back to one sample, sequenced in a study of CXCR3-negative and CXCR3-positive naive CD8 T cells. General study points: CXCR3-positive naive cells had TRB CDR3s that were more hydrophobic than CXCR3-negative naive cells had.

These TCRs are of unknown antigen specificity. All TRB cDNA libraries came from 5' RACE performed with UMI labels. With the 5' RACE reads reprocessed, TCRdb shows one record per CDR3 protein and no DNA. This sample contains nearly 110,000 distinct CDR3 sequences. Material for sequencing was naive CXCR3+ CD8+ T cells from blood. Specified subset: CD45RO-CCR7+CD27+CD95- naive CD8+ T cells expressing CXCR3 (TNR3+). All receptors derive from a human donor in good health. Some clones in this sample may be carry-over from other donors' samples.

The rearrangement joins TRBV14 to TRBJ2-7; no DNA is available, so the TRBD1 call from TCRdb remains unchecked. CDR1 is SGHDN and CDR2 is FVKESK in the germline V gene. This CDR3 region has 16 residues. This CDR3 is CASSAWTGGKVAEQYF.

The chain links TRBV27 to TRBJ2-7; the D call of TRBD1 rests on TCRdb alone, since no DNA is present to check it. The CDR3 extends over 14 amino acids. The germline V gene has CDR1 MNHEY and CDR2 SMNVEV (reference sequence). The CDR3 loop reads CASSPPGPYIEQYF.

The chain recombines TRBV7-7 with TRBJ2-2; there is no DNA to check the TCRdb D call of TRBD1. There are 14 residues in the CDR3. Germline values: CDR1 SSHAT, CDR2 FNYEAQ (reference sequence). Here the CDR3 reads CASSPESGGGELFF.

The CDR3 here is CASSSTLDRGGYEQYF. The chain carries TRBV11-1 and TRBJ2-7; TCRdb names TRBD1, which stays unverified in the absence of DNA. CDR3 length equals 16 residues. The germline V gene encodes CDR1 SGHAT and CDR2 FQDESV (reference sequence).

The gene calls are TRBV5-1 and TRBJ1-5. This CDR3 is 13 amino acids long. Germline V gene lookup returns CDR1 SGHRS and CDR2 YFSETQ. The CDR3 loop reads CASSRDGNQPQHF.

This chain links TRBV12-3 or TRBV12-4 with TRBJ2-7. The CDR3 loop spans 14 amino acids. CDR3 region: CASSFGRGSYEQYF.

The chain has TRBV29-1 and TRBJ2-7; no DNA is available, so the TRBD2 call from TCRdb remains unchecked. The CDR3 is made up of 13 amino acids. CDR1 is SQVTM, CDR2 ANQGSEA, per germline. CDR3 in amino acids: CSVISGFSYEQYF.

V is TRBV12-3 or TRBV12-4 and J is TRBJ2-7. This CDR3 spans 12 amino acids. CDR3 sequence: CASSIITDEQYF.